What follows are 30 T cell receptor beta chains derived from one specimen sequenced in a study of CD4 T cells in relation to SARS-CoV-2 and coronaviruses. Unexposed donor CD4+ T cells date from about 2010-2018, before the COVID-19 pandemic. Sequenced by immunoSEQ multiplex PCR; TCRdb stores in-frame clones only, minus some. The data show roughly 71,000 clones, 87% seen once. Sequences were obtained from memory CD4+ T cells from PBMCs. Receptors originate from a human donor in good health.

The chain uses TRBV9 and TRBJ2-5; D unclear. The CDR3 length is 13 residues. V was cut by 4 bases and J by 3 bases, with 10 bases left in between. Germline V gene data show CDR1 as SGDLS and CDR2 as YYNGEE. The CDR3 here is CASSPLPEETQYF. CDR3 coding DNA: TGTGCCAGCAGCCCCCTTCCCGAAGAGACCCAGTACTTC. Combining the CDR3 with reference TRBV9 and TRBJ2-5 gives the whole variable domain DSGVTQTPKHLITATGQRVTLRCSPRSGDLSVYWYQQSLDQGLQFLIQYYNGEERAKGNILERFSAQQFPDLHSELNLSSLELGDSALYFCASSPLPEETQYFGPGTRLLVL.

The gene calls are TRBV4-3 and TRBJ1-5, with D unresolved. The CDR3 contains 13 residues. Per the germline V gene, CDR1 is LGHNA and CDR2 is YSLEER. V lost 0 bases, J lost 6 bases, and 6 bases lay in between. The CDR3 coding sequence is TGCGCCAGCAGCCAAGATATGGCTCAGCCCCAGCATTTT. Residues: CASSQDMAQPQHF.

The V and J genes are TRBV20-1 and TRBJ1-4; unclear D gene. There are 11 residues in the CDR3. Germline V CDR1 and CDR2: DFQATT, SNEGSKA (reference sequence). Trimming removed 5 bases from V and 6 bases from J, with 7 bases in between. DNA of the CDR3: TGCAGTGCTCTAGCGCATGAAAAACTGTTTTTT. Protein: CSALAHEKLFF.

This sequence joins TRBV4-2 and TRBJ2-5, with D possibly matching TRBD2 (5 bases). The CDR3 consists of 15 residues. Germline values: CDR1 LGHNA, CDR2 YNFKEQ. V lost 1 base and J 5 bases, leaving 14 bases between the germline ends. CDR3 sequence reads: CASSQVTRAWETQYF. CDR3 DNA: TGTGCCAGCAGCCAAGTGACGCGGGCCTGGGAGACCCAGTACTTC.

The chain is built from TRBV7-2 and TRBJ1-1; maybe TRBD1 (6 bases). CDR3 length equals 13 residues. Deletions cut 4 bases from V and 5 bases from J, with 11 bases between. Germline CDR1 reads SGHTA; CDR2 reads FQGNSA. CDR3 protein: CASSSTGFTEAFF. CDR3 in DNA: TGTGCCAGCAGCTCTACAGGGTTTACTGAAGCTTTCTTT.

This clone was observed a few times. In DNA, the CDR3 is TGTGCCAGCAGTTACAAGACTAGCGGGGGGACAAGCACAGATACGCAGTATTTT. Translating it yields CASSYKTSGGTSTDTQYF. The chain uses TRBV6-2 or TRBV6-3 and TRBJ2-3; 13 positions agree with TRBD2. Losses at the gene ends were 2 bases for V and 0 bases for J; bases not matched to a gene: 5. This CDR3 comprises 18 residues. The germline CDR1 and CDR2 sequences are MNHEY and SVGEGT.

The chain carries TRBV5-6 and TRBJ1-1, with D uncertain. The CDR3 is 16 amino acids. Trimming took 4 bases from V and 0 from J, leaving 16 bases between them. Germline CDR1 reads SGHDT; CDR2 reads YYEEEE. The CDR3 bases are TGTGCCAGCAGCCCCCCCGCCCGTCGGATGAACACTGAAGCTTTCTTT. This codes for CASSPPARRMNTEAFF.

This clone came up a few times. The CDR3 DNA is TGTGCCATCAGTGAGTCGACGTTAGTAAGGGAGCAGTTCTTC. It yields the protein CAISESTLVREQFF. This chain links TRBV10-3 with TRBJ2-1, with D unresolved. The germline V and J ends were trimmed by 0 bases and 10 bases, with 13 bases remaining between them. The CDR3 runs 14 residues. The germline V gene encodes CDR1 ENHRY and CDR2 SYGVKD.

J is TRBJ1-1 and V is TRBV6-5, with D hard to call. Per the germline V gene, CDR1 is MNHEY and CDR2 is SVGAGI. V lost 2 bases, J lost 1 base, and 11 bases lay in between. The length of the CDR3 is 15 residues. CDR3 coding DNA: TGTGCCAGCAGTTACAGGGCCAGACCGAACACTGAAGCTTTCTTT. Amino acid sequence: CASSYRARPNTEAFF.

This chain links TRBV2 with TRBJ2-2, with a possible D match to TRBD2 (6 bases). CDR1 is SNHLY and CDR2 is FYNNEI in the germline V gene. This CDR3 has 14 amino acids. The germline V and J ends were trimmed by 7 bases and 3 bases, with 12 bases remaining between them. CDR3 DNA sequence: TGTGCCAGCAAAGTGGGGACTTACACCGGGGAGCTGTTTTTT. Residues: CASKVGTYTGELFF.

The rearrangement links TRBV5-1 to TRBJ1-1; possible D gene TRBD1, 5 bases. Trimming shortened V by 4 bases and J by 1 base, and 8 bases separated the two germline ends. There are 13 residues in the CDR3. Germline CDR1 reads SGHRS; CDR2 reads YFSETQ. The DNA for the CDR3 is TGCGCCAGCAGCCCGGGACCGAACACTGAAGCTTTCTTT. Translation gives CASSPGPNTEAFF. Full variable domain (rest looked up from reference TRBV5-1 and TRBJ1-1): KAGVTQTPRYLIKTRGQQVTLSCSPISGHRSVSWYQQTPGQGLQFLFEYFSETQRNKGNFPGRFSGRQFSNSRSEMNVSTLELGDSALYLCASSPGPNTEAFFGQGTRLTVV.

This chain joins TRBV20-1 and TRBJ2-2, with D uncertain. Germline V CDR1 and CDR2: DFQATT, SNEGSKA (reference sequence). Trimming removed 3 bases at V and 0 bases at J, with 8 bases between. The CDR3 has 14 amino acids. In DNA, the CDR3 is TGCAGTGCTAGTATGGAATCGAACACCGGGGAGCTGTTTTTT. This sequence encodes CSASMESNTGELFF.

The CDR3 is CASSSTGLGQPQHF. The CDR3 region has the DNA TGTGCCAGCTCATCGACAGGGCTGGGCCAGCCCCAGCATTTT. J is TRBJ1-5 and V is TRBV18, with 7 bases matching TRBD1. Germline V CDR1 and CDR2: KGHSH, LQKENI. V dropped 5 bases and J dropped 7; count of bases not matched to a gene: 8. The CDR3 extends over 14 amino acids. Using reference TRBV18 and TRBJ1-5 for the parts outside the CDR3, the full variable domain is NAGVMQNPRHLVRRRGQEARLRCSPMKGHSHVYWYRQLPEEGLKFMVYLQKENIIDESGMPKERFSAEFPKEGPSILRIQQVVRGDSAAYFCASSSTGLGQPQHFGDGTRLSIL.

This clone was recorded only once. The chain links TRBV6-5 to TRBJ2-2; D is perhaps TRBD1 (6 bases). Between the trimmed V and J ends, which lost 7 bases and 5 bases, there was a span of 11 bases. This CDR3 region has 13 residues. The germline CDR1 and CDR2 sequences are MNHEY and SVGAGI. The CDR3 region has the DNA TGTGCCAGCAACCTCGGACAGACCGGGGAGCTGTTTTTT. Amino acid sequence: CASNLGQTGELFF.

The genes are TRBV7-2 and TRBJ2-7; TRBD2 matches 11 bases. This CDR3 comprises 14 residues. Germline V CDR1 and CDR2: SGHTA, FQGNSA. The ends lost 7 bases at V and 6 bases at J; junction bases unmatched: 8. The chain's CDR3 is CASTLAGGPLEQYF. DNA of the CDR3: TGTGCCAGCACCCTAGCGGGAGGTCCTCTCGAGCAGTACTTC.

The chain employs TRBV6-2 or TRBV6-3 and TRBJ2-1; 9 bases agree with TRBD2. The trim removed 5 bases at V and 4 bases at J, leaving 12 bases unmatched. CDR3 length: 17 residues. The germline V gene encodes CDR1 MNHEY and CDR2 SVGEGT. The CDR3 DNA sequence: TGTGCCAGCAGTCGCTCTTTAAAGCGGGGGGCTTACAATGAGCAGTTCTTC. It encodes CASSRSLKRGAYNEQFF.

This sequence joins TRBV5-6 and TRBJ2-3; the match to TRBD2 covers 9 bases. With 3 bases clipped from V and 0 bases from J, the junction kept 11 bases outside the gene matches. Germline CDR1 and CDR2: SGHDT and YYEEEE. The CDR3 consists of 18 residues. The CDR3 region has the DNA TGTGCCAGCAGCTCTCTAGCGGGACGGTCTCTGAGCACAGATACGCAGTATTTT. It translates to CASSSLAGRSLSTDTQYF.

This rearrangement joins TRBV7-3 to TRBJ2-1; D might be TRBD2 (6 bases). V lost 8 bases and J 5 bases, leaving 19 bases between the germline ends. The CDR3 runs to 15 residues. CDR1 and CDR2 (germline): SGHTA, FQGTGA. The CDR3 coding sequence is TGTGCCAGCGCCCCCGGAGGGGATAGCCACAATGAGCAGTTCTTC. It specifies CASAPGGDSHNEQFF.

The chain is built from TRBV5-6 and TRBJ1-5, with D unresolved. V was shortened by 3 bases and J by 3 bases, with 7 bases between the two germline ends. Germline CDR1 and CDR2: SGHDT and YYEEEE. The CDR3 runs to 13 residues. CDR3 nucleotides: TGTGCCAGCAGCTCGGGATTCAATCAGCCCCAGCATTTT. Amino acids: CASSSGFNQPQHF.

The genes are TRBV3-1 (or the pseudogene TRBV3-2) and TRBJ2-7; 7 positions agree with TRBD1. Trimming removed 3 bases from V and 2 bases from J; junction bases left unmatched: 4. Per germline, CDR1 LGHDT and CDR2 YNNKEL (reference sequence). This CDR3 spans 14 amino acids. This CDR3 reads CASSHQGQTYEQYF. The CDR3 coding sequence is TGTGCCAGCAGCCATCAGGGACAGACCTACGAGCAGTACTTC.

The CDR3 here is CASSRDRGLQETQYF. As DNA, the CDR3 is TGTGCCAGTAGTAGGGACAGGGGATTGCAAGAGACCCAGTACTTC. This chain connects TRBV19 to TRBJ2-5; 10 nucleotides agree with TRBD1. This CDR3 is built from 15 residues. Trimming removed 4 bases from V and 2 bases from J; junction bases left unmatched: 4. Germline CDR1 reads LNHDA; CDR2 reads SQIVND (reference sequence).

The chain couples TRBV7-3 to TRBJ2-3; D uncertain. The V gene lost 5 bases and the J gene lost 0 bases, with 15 bases spanning the gap. The CDR3 contains 16 residues. Germline V gives CDR1 SGHTA, CDR2 FQGTGA. The CDR3 sequence is CASSHSGGPSTDTQYF. CDR3 bases: TGTGCCAGCAGCCACTCTGGCGGACCTAGCACAGATACGCAGTATTTT.

The V gene is TRBV5-1, the J gene TRBJ2-2; D remains ambiguous. The CDR3 has 14 residues. Germline assignment: CDR1 SGHRS and CDR2 YFSETQ. Trimming stripped 4 bases from V and 6 bases from J, with 13 bases between. This CDR3 reads CASSASSGAGELFF. The CDR3 region has the DNA TGCGCCAGCAGCGCATCTTCCGGAGCCGGGGAGCTGTTTTTT.

The chain uses TRBV29-1 and TRBJ2-2; 10 bases are shared with TRBD2. Germline lookup yields CDR1 SQVTM and CDR2 ANQGSEA. The CDR3 totals 15 residues. J lost 5 bases, V lost 3 bases, and 6 bases had no gene match. The CDR3 is CSVDSPSGSTGELFF. As DNA, the CDR3 is TGCAGCGTTGACTCGCCTAGCGGGAGTACCGGGGAGCTGTTTTTT.

This clone has just one count. This chain connects TRBV11-3 to TRBJ2-5; 14 bases line up with TRBD2. This CDR3 contains 16 residues. Germline CDR1 and CDR2: SGHNT and YENEEA. V was pared by 4 bases and J by 5 bases, with 6 bases of the junction left unmatched. CDR3 region: CASSWGLAGVVETQYF. Here the CDR3 DNA reads TGTGCCAGCAGCTGGGGACTAGCGGGAGTGGTGGAGACCCAGTACTTC.

The V gene is TRBV7-2, the J gene TRBJ2-3; no firm D call. Deletions cut 1 base from V and 0 bases from J, with 11 bases between. This CDR3 comprises 16 residues. Per germline, CDR1 SGHTA and CDR2 FQGNSA. In nucleotides, the CDR3 is TGTGCCAGCAGCTTAGGGGGTTGGGCCAGCACAGATACGCAGTATTTT. It is translated as CASSLGGWASTDTQYF.

This chain uses TRBV7-8 with TRBJ2-7; D tentatively reads TRBD1 or TRBD2 (5 bases each). Trimming left V 5 bases short and J 0 bases short, with 14 bases between. Germline lookup yields CDR1 SGHVS and CDR2 FQNEAQ. This CDR3 has 15 amino acids. The CDR3 protein is CASSPSIGTSYEQYF. CDR3 bases: TGTGCCAGCAGCCCAAGTATCGGGACCTCCTACGAGCAGTACTTC.

The rearrangement links TRBV15 to TRBJ2-1; 8 bases align to TRBD1. The CDR3 runs to 15 residues. The V and J ends lost 4 bases and 5 bases, in that order; junction bases with no gene match: 7. In germline, CDR1 is LNHNV, CDR2 YYDKDF (reference sequence). The CDR3 DNA reads TGTGCCACCAGCAAAATGGGGACAGGAGACAATGAGCAGTTCTTC. As protein: CATSKMGTGDNEQFF.

The genes are TRBV5-1 and TRBJ2-3; D remains unclear. This CDR3 contains 14 residues. Germline assignment: CDR1 SGHRS and CDR2 YFSETQ. Between the trimmed V and J ends, which lost 0 bases and 2 bases, there was a span of 7 bases. CDR3 coding DNA: TGCGCCAGCAGCTTGGTTCCGTCCACAGATACGCAGTATTTT. It is translated as CASSLVPSTDTQYF.

The CDR3 DNA follows: TGTGCCAGCAGTTATGGACGGACTTCTTACGAGCAGTACTTC. Protein sequence: CASSYGRTSYEQYF. V usage is TRBV27 and J usage is TRBJ2-7, with D tentatively TRBD2 (5 bases). The V end was cut by 4 bases, the J end by 4 bases, with 14 bases between. There are 14 residues in the CDR3. The germline V gene encodes CDR1 MNHEY and CDR2 SMNVEV (reference sequence).